Listed below are T cell receptor beta chains from one sample, sequenced in a study of response to subunit inactivated influenza vaccine. One entry per CDR3 protein, called by TCRdb with MiXCR from the RT-PCR reads. The sample yields about half a million distinct CDR3 sequences, about a tenth seen once. Here the sequenced sample was PBMCs from blood, taken about 40 days after vaccination. These receptors all stem from a man over 45 who received an inactivated influenza vaccine. Each CDR3 is given with its conserved first and last residue. A D gene is named only where the DNA matches it firmly. A row's size may be missing; if present it is once, few, many or a size class.

j_call	v_call	clone_size	d_call	cdr3_aa	cdr3_nt
TRBJ1-1	TRBV7-9	.	.	CASSLPTVFNEAFF	TGTGCCAGCAGCTTACCAACAGTTTTTAATGAAGCTTTCTTT
TRBJ1-1	TRBV5-1	.	.	CASSPRLGMNTEAFF	TGCGCCAGCAGCCCCCGACTGGGGATGAACACTGAAGCTTTCTTT
TRBJ2-1	TRBV9	many	.	CASSVGGIDNEQFF	TGTGCCAGCAGCGTAGGTGGGATTGACAATGAGCAGTTCTTC
TRBJ2-7	TRBV7-2	.	.	CASSPAGVLYF	TGTGCCAGCAGCCCGGCAGGGGTTTTATACTTC
TRBJ1-5	TRBV29-1	.	.	CSVLEQGRNQPQHF	TGCAGCGTTCTAGAACAGGGAAGGAATCAGCCCCAGCATTTT
TRBJ2-3	TRBV6-5	.	.	CASSYRQGYTDTQYF	TGTGCCAGCAGTTACCGACAAGGCTACACAGATACGCAGTATTTT
TRBJ2-1	TRBV7-8	few	.	CASSLKTYYNEQFF	TGTGCCAGCAGCTTAAAAACATACTACAATGAGCAGTTCTTC
TRBJ2-7	TRBV25-1	many	.	CASSQGPYEQYF	TGTGCCAGCAGCCAAGGCCCCTACGAGCAGTACTTC
TRBJ2-5	TRBV6-5	many	.	CASSLRGKETQYF	TGTGCCAGCAGCTTAAGGGGGAAAGAGACCCAGTACTTC
TRBJ2-7	TRBV5-6	few	.	CASSGAFFEQYF	TGTGCCAGCAGCGGGGCCTTTTTCGAGCAGTACTTC
TRBJ2-5	TRBV7-2	.	.	CASSLVVGAETQYF	TGTGCCAGCAGCTTAGTGGTGGGGGCGGAGACCCAGTACTTC
TRBJ2-5	TRBV12-3/TRBV12-4	many	TRBD1	CASSPPGQGRETQYF	TGTGCCAGCAGTCCCCCGGGACAGGGAAGAGAGACCCAGTACTTC
TRBJ2-1	TRBV7-9	many	.	CASSFRGSNEQFF	TGTGCCAGCAGCTTTCGGGGTAGTAATGAGCAGTTCTTC
TRBJ2-5	TRBV7-2	many	.	CASSLALLGWQETQYF	TGTGCCAGCAGCTTAGCGTTGCTAGGGTGGCAAGAGACCCAGTACTTC
TRBJ2-1	TRBV6-1	.	.	CASSEKGYNEQFF	TGTGCCAGCAGTGAAAAAGGTTACAATGAGCAGTTCTTC
TRBJ2-5	TRBV11-2	many	TRBD2	CASSPRTSVYQETQYF	TGTGCCAGCAGCCCCCGGACTAGCGTGTACCAAGAGACCCAGTACTTC
TRBJ2-5	TRBV7-9	.	TRBD2	CASSLTGLGPSQETQYF	TGTGCCAGCAGCTTAACCGGACTAGGCCCGTCTCAAGAGACCCAGTACTTC
TRBJ2-7	TRBV5-1	many	TRBD1	CASSLITGVEQYF	TGCGCCAGCAGCTTGATCACAGGGGTGGAGCAGTACTTC
TRBJ1-1	TRBV6-1	.	TRBD1	CASSRGQGVEAFF	TGTGCCAGCAGTAGGGGACAGGGGGTCGAAGCTTTCTTT
TRBJ1-3	TRBV18	.	.	CASHPKVGGNTIYF	TGTGCCAGCCACCCAAAAGTTGGAGGAAACACCATATATTTT
TRBJ2-3	TRBV7-2	many	TRBD2	CASSLEAGTSGAQYF	TGTGCCAGCAGCTTAGAGGCCGGGACTAGCGGGGCGCAGTATTTT
TRBJ1-1	TRBV29-1	many	.	CSVVPTMNTEAFF	TGCAGCGTTGTACCCACAATGAACACTGAAGCTTTCTTT
TRBJ2-5	TRBV11-2	few	TRBD2	CASSLVLIAGGPGETQYF	TGTGCCAGCAGCTTAGTTCTTATAGCGGGAGGGCCGGGGGAGACCCAGTACTTC
TRBJ2-7	TRBV6-2/TRBV6-3	.	.	CASSRTVMYEQYF	TGTGCCAGCAGTAGGACGGTTATGTACGAGCAGTACTTC
TRBJ2-5	TRBV10-3	many	TRBD1	CAISGTGGAETQYF	TGTGCCATCAGTGGGACAGGGGGCGCAGAGACCCAGTACTTC
TRBJ2-6	TRBV12-3/TRBV12-4	few	.	CASSFMGSGANVLTF	TGTGCCAGCAGTTTTATGGGTTCTGGGGCCAACGTCCTGACTTTC
TRBJ2-7	TRBV6-2/TRBV6-3	few	.	CASKAGTYEQYF	TGTGCCAGCAAAGCAGGTACCTACGAGCAGTACTTC
TRBJ2-1	TRBV5-1	.	.	CASSKGPENIEQFF	TGCGCCAGCAGCAAAGGACCCGAGAACATTGAGCAGTTCTTC
TRBJ2-1	TRBV11-3	few	.	CASSSVATEQFF	TGTGCCAGCAGCTCGGTAGCTACTGAGCAGTTCTTC
TRBJ2-2	TRBV6-5	few	.	CASSYSADFTGELFF	TGTGCCAGCAGTTACTCCGCCGACTTCACCGGGGAGCTGTTTTTT
TRBJ1-5	TRBV7-9	few	.	CASSGPGSGDQPQHF	TGTGCCAGCAGCGGACCCGGGAGCGGGGATCAGCCCCAGCATTTT
TRBJ1-6	TRBV7-2	few	TRBD1	CASRADRRSYNSPLHF	TGTGCCAGCAGAGCGGACAGGCGCTCCTATAATTCACCCCTCCACTTT
TRBJ2-1	TRBV20-1	few	.	CSARGEKQFF	TGCAGTGCTAGAGGGGAAAAGCAGTTCTTC
TRBJ2-6	TRBV4-3	.	.	CASSQVAGSGANVLTF	TGCGCCAGCAGCCAAGTTGCGGGCTCTGGGGCCAACGTCCTGACTTTC
TRBJ2-2	TRBV28	few	.	CASSPTSDGTGELFF	TGTGCCAGCAGTCCGACTAGTGACGGCACCGGGGAGCTGTTTTTT
TRBJ2-5	TRBV5-1	few	.	CASSLGQVVQETQYF	TGCGCCAGCAGCTTGGGGCAGGTCGTACAAGAGACCCAGTACTTC
TRBJ2-2	TRBV29-1	few	TRBD1	CSFRTGGRGGELFF	TGCAGCTTTAGGACAGGGGGCCGAGGCGGGGAGCTGTTTTTT